What follows describes a single T cell receptor (beta chain). Its binding antigen is unknown. No base quality information exists; no much larger clone differs at one position. The sample comes from a study of T-cell reconstitution after alpha-beta-depleted transplantation in children listed by TCRdb under 2016. About the full investigation: The study quantitatively tracked T-cell immune reconstitution after TCRalphabeta/CD19-depleted allogeneic hematopoietic cell transplantation in children using TCR repertoire profiling. The investigation overall reported the following: Apparently early alphabetaT-cell count recovery about two months after transplant reportedly relied on only several hundred rapidly expanded clones derived from non-depleted graft cells. The frequencies of hyperexpanded clones fell over the following months, and after one year, T-cell counts and TCRbeta diversity were mostly attributed to newly produced T cells. The high TCRbeta diversity at day 60 in some patients was ascribed to recipient T cells and intrathymic progenitors that had survived conditioning.

Libraries came from PCR. For sequencing, an Illumina HiSeq 2500 was employed. To normalize quantification of the TCRbeta repertoire, the TCR libraries were built with molecular barcoding that relied on unique molecular identifiers. TCRdb reran the public reads through fastp at Q25 and MiXCR, keeping productive beta chains. Every distinct CDR3 protein forms one entry, paired with its most common genes and DNA. The sample has some 6,000 distinct CDR3 sequences on record, approximately 16% of them singletons. The top ten clones comprise about 12% of the sample. V was cut back by 6 bases and J by 0 bases, leaving a gap of 11 bases between them. Counted from cysteine to phenylalanine, this CDR3 has 14 amino acids. Left in the record is the CDR3 DNA by itself, 42 bases read in frame from the first base. From a lookup of the germline V gene, CDR1 and CDR2 are MDHEN and SYDVKM. Per the publication, the time point label means: day 60 (about 2 months) after transplantation. According to the study, the label for this sample's treatment or condition signals: allogeneic hematopoietic cell transplantation with graft depleted of TCRalphabeta T cells and CD19 B cells. The children who served as transplant recipients had been given grafts of TCRalphabeta/CD19-depleted allogeneic hematopoietic cells.

Specimen: PBMCs, mostly from graft donor cells, collected 60 days after TCRalphabeta/CD19-depleted stem cell transplant. The receptor's source is a male patient between 10 and 17 years old who had a stem cell transplant for acute myeloid leukemia, so the T cells may come from the graft donor. Recombination connected TRBV28 to TRBJ1-2; TRBD1 is perhaps the D gene, given 6 matching bases. The nucleotide sequence is given as TGTGCCAGCAGGGGGGCAGGCTCTAACTATGGCTACACCTTC. Translated, it gives CASRGAGSNYGYTF.